These T cell receptor beta chains were read from a single sample in a study of blood T cell repertoires in COVID-19. TCRdb keeps only in-frame clones here, not all; method: immunoSEQ multiplex PCR. The profile covers about 210,000 clones, with 80% to 90% appearing a single time and over 9% taken by the ten largest. Material for sequencing was PBMCs or T cells enriched from blood (not recorded which). The receptors stem from a man between 18 and 29 years old with acute COVID-19. Each CDR3 is given with its conserved first and last residue. The D gene is left open where the match is weak. Clone size is not always given. Where it is, it says once, few, many or a class for expanded clones.

>TRBV19|TRBJ1-6|NA|TRBD1
TGTGCCAGTAGTTTGGGACAGGGGTTAGAATCACCCCTCCACTTT
CASSLGQGLESPLHF
>TRBV5-1|TRBJ1-1|NA|TRBD1
TGCGCCAGCAGCCCCGTCCCGGGACAGGGCTCGAACACTGAAGCTTTCTTT
CASSPVPGQGSNTEAFF
>TRBV4-1|TRBJ1-5|NA|NA
TGCGCCAGCAGCCAACCGGGACAGCCCCAGCATTTT
CASSQPGQPQHF
>TRBV28|TRBJ2-3|once|NA
TGTGCCAGCACCCCTTTATCGGGAGAGAGGACAGATACGCAGTATTTT
CASTPLSGERTDTQYF
>TRBV2|TRBJ2-1|NA|TRBD1
TGTGCCAGCACTAACCGGGACAGCTACAATGAGCAGTTCTTC
CASTNRDSYNEQFF
>TRBV29-1|TRBJ1-1|NA|NA
TGCAGCGTTGAAGCACAGGGAGGGGACACTGAAGCTTTCTTT
CSVEAQGGDTEAFF
>TRBV7-2|TRBJ2-7|NA|TRBD1
TGTGCCAGCAGCTTAATGGGGACAGGGAGATACGAGCAGTACTTC
CASSLMGTGRYEQYF
>TRBV29-1|TRBJ2-1|once|TRBD2
TGCAGCGTAGAGGGACTAGAGGGCCCCTACAATGAGCAGTTCTTC
CSVEGLEGPYNEQFF
>TRBV6-2/TRBV6-3|TRBJ1-2|NA|TRBD1
TGTGCCAGCAGTCTCGACAGGGCCGATGGCTACACCTTC
CASSLDRADGYTF
>TRBV9|TRBJ1-5|NA|TRBD1
TGTGCCAGCAGCGCGACAGGGTGGAGCAATCAGCCCCAGCATTTT
CASSATGWSNQPQHF
>TRBV7-9|TRBJ2-7|few|NA
TGTGCCAGCAGCTTAGGATCGGCTCAGGTAAACGAGCAGTACTTC
CASSLGSAQVNEQYF
>TRBV30|TRBJ1-4|NA|NA
TGTGCCTGGAGGAAAACAGCAACTAATGAAAAACTGTTTTTT
CAWRKTATNEKLFF
>TRBV27|TRBJ1-4|NA|NA
TGTGCCAGCAGTTTATTAGGGGCAAAGCTGGGGAAACTGTTTTTT
CASSLLGAKLGKLFF
>TRBV6-4|TRBJ2-1|NA|NA
TGTGCCAGCAGTGACTATGAGACTAAAGGAAGTGATGAGCAGTTCTTC
CASSDYETKGSDEQFF
>TRBV14|TRBJ2-3|NA|NA
TGTGCCAGCAGCAAACAGGGCTCAGATACGCAGTATTTT
CASSKQGSDTQYF
>TRBV6-5|TRBJ2-3|NA|TRBD2
TGTGCCAGCAGTTATTCAGCGGGAGGGCCTATAGATACGCAGTATTTT
CASSYSAGGPIDTQYF
>TRBV7-3|TRBJ2-1|NA|NA
TGTGCCAGCAGCAACGGAGGGGGTAGCGGGCGTATTAGGAATGAGCAGTTCTTC
CASSNGGGSGRIRNEQFF
>TRBV27|TRBJ2-5|NA|TRBD2
TGTGCCAGCAGTTTACAGGGACTAGCGGGAGCAGAGACCCAGTACTTC
CASSLQGLAGAETQYF
>TRBV27|TRBJ2-2|few|TRBD2
TGTGCCAGCAACCGGGGGGCCGGGGAGCTGTTTTTT
CASNRGAGELFF
>TRBV11-3|TRBJ2-7|NA|NA
TGTGCCAGCAGCCCCGTCGCGGAAGTGGACTACGAGCAGTACTTC
CASSPVAEVDYEQYF
>TRBV10-1|TRBJ1-5|NA|NA
TGCGCCAGCAGTGCGGCGGTGGGTCCCCGGAGCAATCAGCCCCAGCATTTT
CASSAAVGPRSNQPQHF